A selection of T cell receptor beta chains follows, all from one sample in a study. TCRdb reprocessed the 5' RACE reads with MiXCR, giving one entry per CDR3 protein. The sample shows nearly 55,000 distinct CDR3 sequences, approximately 17% of them seen only once. The sample comprised naive CD4+ T cells sorted from blood. The receptors originated from a female donor with breast cancer. The CDR3 runs from the conserved cysteine through the conserved F or W. D genes are given only for firm matches. The listing skips clone size in some rows; elsewhere it reads once, few, many or a size class.

CDR3 protein: CASSLGFQLSGANVLTF
CDR3 DNA: TGCGCCAGCAGCTTGGGATTTCAGCTCTCTGGGGCCAACGTCCTGACTTTC
clone size: .
J gene: TRBJ2-6
V gene: TRBV5-1
D gene: .

CDR3 protein: CASSLGLTGGSPGGELFF
CDR3 DNA: TGCGCCAGCAGCTTGGGGCTGACAGGGGGCAGCCCCGGCGGGGAGCTGTTTTTT
clone size: .
J gene: TRBJ2-2
V gene: TRBV5-1
D gene: TRBD1

CDR3 protein: CASSPEVPTNTGELFF
CDR3 DNA: TGTGCCAGCAGCCCCGAGGTCCCGACGAACACCGGGGAGCTGTTTTTT
clone size: few
J gene: TRBJ2-2
V gene: TRBV7-6
D gene: .

CDR3 protein: CASSLDRPPGEQYF
CDR3 DNA: TGTGCCAGCAGCTTAGACAGGCCTCCGGGTGAGCAGTACTTC
clone size: many
J gene: TRBJ2-7
V gene: TRBV7-8
D gene: .

CDR3 protein: CASTPAGGTEAFF
CDR3 DNA: TGTGCCAGCACCCCGGCGGGGGGCACTGAAGCTTTCTTT
clone size: many
J gene: TRBJ1-1
V gene: TRBV7-2
D gene: .

CDR3 protein: CASSGQGFHQPQHF
CDR3 DNA: TGTGCCAGCAGCGGACAGGGGTTCCATCAGCCCCAGCATTTT
clone size: few
J gene: TRBJ1-5
V gene: TRBV2
D gene: TRBD1

CDR3 protein: CASSQGPGRRNIQYF
CDR3 DNA: TGCGCCAGCAGCCAAGGACCGGGACGGAGAAACATTCAGTACTTC
clone size: .
J gene: TRBJ2-4
V gene: TRBV4-1
D gene: .

CDR3 protein: CASSLDPWSGGHGELFF
CDR3 DNA: TGTGCCAGCAGCTTAGATCCTTGGAGCGGGGGGCACGGGGAGCTGTTTTTT
clone size: .
J gene: TRBJ2-2
V gene: TRBV7-2
D gene: TRBD2

CDR3 protein: CASSRTENTQYF
CDR3 DNA: TGTGCCAGCAGTCGGACGGAAAATACGCAGTATTTT
clone size: few
J gene: TRBJ2-3
V gene: TRBV12-3/TRBV12-4
D gene: .

CDR3 protein: CASSLGGTSGAYEQYF
CDR3 DNA: TGTGCCAGCAGCTTAGGTGGGACTAGCGGGGCCTACGAGCAGTACTTC
clone size: few
J gene: TRBJ2-7
V gene: TRBV7-2
D gene: TRBD2

CDR3 protein: CASTTRDTGNRETQYF
CDR3 DNA: TGTGCCAGCACCACCCGGGACACGGGAAACCGAGAGACCCAGTACTTC
clone size: few
J gene: TRBJ2-5
V gene: TRBV28
D gene: .

CDR3 protein: CASRTRQETQYF
CDR3 DNA: TGTGCCTCTCGGACTAGACAAGAGACCCAGTACTTC
clone size: many
J gene: TRBJ2-5
V gene: TRBV6-6
D gene: TRBD2

CDR3 protein: CASSLSLVSYEQYF
CDR3 DNA: TGTGCCAGCAGCTTATCCTTGGTTTCCTACGAGCAGTACTTC
clone size: .
J gene: TRBJ2-7
V gene: TRBV7-9
D gene: .

CDR3 protein: CASSSRESQQETQYF
CDR3 DNA: TGTGCCAGCAGTTCCCGGGAGTCGCAGCAAGAGACCCAGTACTTC
clone size: few
J gene: TRBJ2-5
V gene: TRBV28
D gene: .

CDR3 protein: CASSLTKAGYTF
CDR3 DNA: TGTGCCAGCAGTTTAACCAAAGCTGGCTACACCTTC
clone size: few
J gene: TRBJ1-2
V gene: TRBV28
D gene: .

CDR3 protein: CASTSGTGSSYEQYF
CDR3 DNA: TGTGCCAGCACCTCCGGGACAGGGTCCTCCTACGAGCAGTACTTC
clone size: many
J gene: TRBJ2-7
V gene: TRBV6-5
D gene: TRBD1

CDR3 protein: CASRQGGNEKLFF
CDR3 DNA: TGTGCCAGCAGGCAGGGAGGGAATGAAAAACTGTTTTTT
clone size: few
J gene: TRBJ1-4
V gene: TRBV6-6
D gene: .

CDR3 protein: CASSFRTSGSNTGELFF
CDR3 DNA: TGTGCCAGCAGCTTCCGGACTAGCGGATCCAACACCGGGGAGCTGTTTTTT
clone size: many
J gene: TRBJ2-2
V gene: TRBV7-2
D gene: TRBD2

CDR3 protein: CASSPLRAAFVTDTQYF
CDR3 DNA: TGTGCCAGCAGCCCACTCAGGGCAGCCTTTGTCACAGATACGCAGTATTTT
clone size: few
J gene: TRBJ2-3
V gene: TRBV7-9
D gene: .

CDR3 protein: CASSLFEGEDNEQFF
CDR3 DNA: TGTGCCAGCAGTTTGTTCGAGGGGGAGGACAATGAGCAGTTCTTC
clone size: .
J gene: TRBJ2-1
V gene: TRBV12-3/TRBV12-4
D gene: .

CDR3 protein: CASSLNTGPYEQYF
CDR3 DNA: TGTGCCAGCAGCTTAAACACAGGGCCTTACGAGCAGTACTTC
clone size: few
J gene: TRBJ2-7
V gene: TRBV7-2
D gene: .

CDR3 protein: CAWIRALGNTGELFF
CDR3 DNA: TGTGCCTGGATCCGGGCTTTAGGGAACACCGGGGAGCTGTTTTTT
clone size: few
J gene: TRBJ2-2
V gene: TRBV30
D gene: .

CDR3 protein: CASSLVGGTGSREQYF
CDR3 DNA: TGCGCCAGCAGCTTGGTCGGTGGGACAGGTAGTCGGGAGCAGTACTTC
clone size: few
J gene: TRBJ2-7
V gene: TRBV5-1
D gene: TRBD1

CDR3 protein: CASSQEWDSGANVLTF
CDR3 DNA: TGTGCCAGCAGCCAAGAGTGGGACTCGGGGGCCAACGTCCTGACTTTC
clone size: many
J gene: TRBJ2-6
V gene: TRBV4-2
D gene: .

CDR3 protein: CASSHTANQETQYF
CDR3 DNA: TGCGCCAGCAGTCATACAGCGAACCAAGAGACCCAGTACTTC
clone size: many
J gene: TRBJ2-5
V gene: TRBV4-3
D gene: .

CDR3 protein: CSALKEGEKLFF
CDR3 DNA: TGCAGCGCCTTGAAGGAAGGTGAAAAACTGTTTTTT
clone size: many
J gene: TRBJ1-4
V gene: TRBV29-1
D gene: .

CDR3 protein: CASSATSGVTYNEQFF
CDR3 DNA: TGCGCCAGCAGCGCCACTAGCGGGGTCACCTACAATGAGCAGTTCTTC
clone size: .
J gene: TRBJ2-1
V gene: TRBV5-1
D gene: TRBD2

CDR3 protein: CAISESKASGYQYF
CDR3 DNA: TGTGCCATCAGTGAGTCGAAGGCTAGCGGGTACCAGTACTTC
clone size: many
J gene: TRBJ2-5
V gene: TRBV10-3
D gene: TRBD2

CDR3 protein: CASSVGNIDNSPLHF
CDR3 DNA: TGTGCCAGCAGCGTAGGGAATATTGATAATTCACCCCTCCACTTT
clone size: many
J gene: TRBJ1-6
V gene: TRBV9
D gene: .

CDR3 protein: CASSWGGEVEQYF
CDR3 DNA: TGTGCCAGCAGCTGGGGAGGTGAGGTCGAGCAGTACTTC
clone size: .
J gene: TRBJ2-7
V gene: TRBV7-9
D gene: .

CDR3 protein: CASSSGGASSEAFF
CDR3 DNA: TGCGCCAGCAGTTCTGGGGGGGCCAGCAGCGAAGCTTTCTTT
clone size: .
J gene: TRBJ1-1
V gene: TRBV5-1
D gene: .

CDR3 protein: CAGSSLPGQGVGEQYF
CDR3 DNA: TGTGCCGGCAGCTCTCTACCGGGACAGGGGGTGGGCGAGCAGTACTTC
clone size: few
J gene: TRBJ2-7
V gene: TRBV7-2
D gene: TRBD1

CDR3 protein: CASSPVGYTGELFF
CDR3 DNA: TGCGCCAGCAGCCCAGTGGGATACACCGGGGAGCTGTTTTTT
clone size: few
J gene: TRBJ2-2
V gene: TRBV5-1
D gene: .

CDR3 protein: CASSFNGAQETQYF
CDR3 DNA: TGTGCCAGCAGCTTTAATGGTGCCCAAGAGACCCAGTACTTC
clone size: few
J gene: TRBJ2-5
V gene: TRBV7-2
D gene: .

CDR3 protein: CASRLSGTGELFF
CDR3 DNA: TGTGCCAGCAGGCTCTCGGGGACCGGGGAGCTGTTTTTT
clone size: few
J gene: TRBJ2-2
V gene: TRBV7-8
D gene: .

CDR3 protein: CASSLGATANTEAFF
CDR3 DNA: TGTGCCAGCAGCTTAGGGGCGACGGCGAACACTGAAGCTTTCTTT
clone size: few
J gene: TRBJ1-1
V gene: TRBV7-2
D gene: .

CDR3 protein: CASSGPSGRETQYF
CDR3 DNA: TGTGCCAGCAGCGGCCCCAGCGGGAGGGAGACCCAGTACTTC
clone size: .
J gene: TRBJ2-5
V gene: TRBV7-9
D gene: TRBD2

CDR3 protein: CASSRLASGVSTDTQYF
CDR3 DNA: TGTGCCAGCAGCCGACTAGCTTCCGGGGTTAGCACAGATACGCAGTATTTT
clone size: .
J gene: TRBJ2-3
V gene: TRBV6-1
D gene: TRBD2

CDR3 protein: CSARDRVRGDTEALF
CDR3 DNA: TGCAGTGCTAGAGATCGAGTCAGGGGGGACACTGAAGCTCTCTTT
clone size: .
J gene: TRBJ1-1
V gene: TRBV20-1
D gene: TRBD1

CDR3 protein: CSAPLARGEDTQYF
CDR3 DNA: TGCAGTGCGCCACTAGCGAGGGGCGAGGATACGCAGTATTTT
clone size: few
J gene: TRBJ2-3
V gene: TRBV20-1
D gene: TRBD2

CDR3 protein: CASSYGQDRGGYEQYF
CDR3 DNA: TGCGCCAGCAGCTACGGACAGGACAGGGGAGGCTACGAGCAGTACTTC
clone size: .
J gene: TRBJ2-7
V gene: TRBV5-1
D gene: TRBD1